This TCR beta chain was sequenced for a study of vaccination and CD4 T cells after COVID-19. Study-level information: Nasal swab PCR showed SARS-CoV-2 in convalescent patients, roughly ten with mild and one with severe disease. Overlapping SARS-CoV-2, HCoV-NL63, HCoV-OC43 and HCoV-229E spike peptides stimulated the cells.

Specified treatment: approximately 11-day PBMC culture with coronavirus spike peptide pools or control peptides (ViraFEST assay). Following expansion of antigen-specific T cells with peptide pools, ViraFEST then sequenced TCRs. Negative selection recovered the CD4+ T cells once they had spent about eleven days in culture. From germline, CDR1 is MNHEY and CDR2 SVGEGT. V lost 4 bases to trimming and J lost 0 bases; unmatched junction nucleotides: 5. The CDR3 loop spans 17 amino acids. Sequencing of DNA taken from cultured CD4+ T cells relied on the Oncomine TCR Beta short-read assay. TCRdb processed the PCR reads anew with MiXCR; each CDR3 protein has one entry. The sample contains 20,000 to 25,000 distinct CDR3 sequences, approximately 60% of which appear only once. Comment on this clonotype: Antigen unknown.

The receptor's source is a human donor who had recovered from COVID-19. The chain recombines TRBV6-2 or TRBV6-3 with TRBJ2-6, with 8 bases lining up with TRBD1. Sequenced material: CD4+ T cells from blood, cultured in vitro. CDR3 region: CASSSGQVNSGANVLTF. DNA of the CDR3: TGTGCCAGCAGTTCGGGACAGGTGAACTCTGGGGCCAACGTCCTGACTTTC.